These 14 T cell receptor beta chains were all obtained from the same sample, sequenced in a study of cytomegalovirus exposure and HLA in healthy donors. With 60 Vbeta and 13 Jbeta primers, the PCR was carried out. Measured with immunoSEQ multiplex PCR; TCRdb has only the in-frame clones, and not every one. The repertoire consists of 180,000 or so clones, with approximately 82% occurring once and the leading ten covering about 1.5%. Sequencing was done on a sample of PBMCs. The receptors were sampled from a male donor in good health and CMV-seronegative.

This clone was seen a single time. This rearrangement joins TRBV18 to TRBJ1-5; the D is unclear. V was shortened by 2 bases and J by 0 bases, with 11 bases between the two germline ends. Per germline, CDR1 KGHSH and CDR2 LQKENI. This CDR3 has 16 residues. CDR3 nucleotides: TGTGCCAGCTCACCATCCACACCCAATAGCAATCAGCCCCAGCATTTT. Its translation: CASSPSTPNSNQPQHF.

The sample holds one count of this clone. This chain links TRBV18 with TRBJ2-7; D gene ambiguous. This CDR3 contains 13 residues. Per germline, CDR1 KGHSH and CDR2 LQKENI. V was shortened by 0 bases and J by 5 bases, with 8 bases between the two germline ends. For the CDR3, the DNA is TGTGCCAGCTCACCACCCGTCCGGGACGAGCAGTACTTC. Its translation is CASSPPVRDEQYF.

The chain uses TRBV28 and TRBJ2-5; 10 positions match TRBD1. The trim removed 1 base at V and 4 bases at J, leaving 6 bases unmatched. CDR3 length: 16 residues. Germline V gene data show CDR1 as MDHEN and CDR2 as SYDVKM. The CDR3 DNA reads TGTGCCAGCAGTTTATATGGACAGGGGGAGGGAGAGACCCAGTACTTC. Its translation is CASSLYGQGEGETQYF. Based on the CDR3 plus reference TRBV28 and TRBJ2-5, the full variable domain is DVKVTQSSRYLVKRTGEKVFLECVQDMDHENMFWYRQDPGLGLRLIYFSYDVKMKEKGDIPEGYSVSREKKERFSLILESASTNQTSMYLCASSLYGQGEGETQYFGPGTRLLVL.

The rearrangement links TRBV28 to TRBJ2-7, with D maybe TRBD1 (6 bases). CDR1 and CDR2 from the germline V gene are MDHEN and SYDVKM. CDR3 size: 13 residues. The V gene lost 8 bases and the J gene lost 2 bases, with 13 bases spanning the gap. CDR3 sequence (DNA): TGTGCCAGCCTACACAGGGCCCCCTACGAGCAGTACTTC. This sequence encodes CASLHRAPYEQYF.

In this sample, this clone turned up a few times. J is TRBJ2-7 and V is TRBV5-6, with D maybe TRBD1 (6 bases). The CDR3 is 14 residues long. Trimming removed 4 bases from V and 2 bases from J, with 13 bases in between. The germline V gene has CDR1 SGHDT and CDR2 YYEEEE. The CDR3 here is CASSLGTPAYEQYF. The CDR3 DNA follows: TGTGCCAGCAGCCTAGGGACACCCGCCTACGAGCAGTACTTC.

The rearrangement uses TRBV11-3 and TRBJ2-3; 7 bases align to TRBD1. The CDR3 sequence is 14 residues long. The germline V gene encodes CDR1 SGHNT and CDR2 YENEEA. V shed 5 bases and J 1 base; nucleotides not matched to a gene: 3. The CDR3 sequence: CASSLGQGTDTQYF. The CDR3 coding sequence is TGTGCCAGCAGCCTAGGACAGGGCACAGATACGCAGTATTTT.

The genes are TRBV27 and TRBJ2-2; 10 nucleotides line up with TRBD1. The CDR3 is 17 amino acids. The ends lost 5 bases at V and 4 bases at J; junction bases unmatched: 10. CDR1 is MNHEY and CDR2 is SMNVEV in the germline V gene (reference sequence). The CDR3 DNA is TGTGCCAGCAGTCCGCTGACAGGGGGCGCGTTCACCGGGGAGCTGTTTTTT. This codes for CASSPLTGGAFTGELFF.

The rearrangement joins TRBV6-1 to TRBJ1-2, with 7 bases aligning to TRBD1. J gave up 5 bases and V 5 bases, and 11 bases lay outside the gene matches. CDR1 is MNHNS and CDR2 is SASEGT in the germline V gene. This CDR3 has 15 amino acids. The CDR3 protein is CASSLGTAHSYGYTF. Written as DNA, the CDR3 is TGTGCCAGCAGTTTAGGGACAGCGCACTCTTATGGCTACACCTTC.

The chain is built from TRBV7-3 and TRBJ2-1; 9 bases match TRBD2. The CDR3 has 15 amino acids. V lost 5 bases, J lost 4 bases, and 6 bases stayed unmatched. Germline CDR1 is SGHTA and CDR2 is FQGTGA. The CDR3 nucleotides are TGTGCCAGCAGCGTAGCGGGAGAGGTTTACAATGAGCAGTTCTTC. Its translation is CASSVAGEVYNEQFF. Together with reference TRBV7-3 and TRBJ2-1, the CDR3 gives the full variable domain: GAGVSQTPSNKVTEKGKYVELRCDPISGHTALYWYRQSLGQGPEFLIYFQGTGAADDSGLPNDRFFAVRPEGSVSTLKIQRTERGDSAVYLCASSVAGEVYNEQFFGPGTRLTVL.

V usage is TRBV30 and J usage is TRBJ1-5, with no clear D. Germline CDR1 is GTSNPN and CDR2 is SVGIG (reference sequence). The V gene lost 1 base and the J gene lost 0 bases, with 4 bases spanning the gap. This CDR3 spans 13 amino acids. The CDR3 is CAWSADSNQPQHF. CDR3 bases: TGTGCCTGGAGTGCAGATAGCAATCAGCCCCAGCATTTT.

This clone was seen once. V is TRBV5-1 and J is TRBJ2-5; TRBD1 aligns across 7 bases. This CDR3 contains 13 residues. In germline, CDR1 is SGHRS, CDR2 YFSETQ. The junction had 6 bases not matched to a gene; V was cut back by 4 bases and J by 6 bases. CDR3 sequence reads: CASSPDRRKTQYF. The DNA for the CDR3 is TGCGCCAGCAGCCCGGACAGGAGAAAGACCCAGTACTTC.

This clone has just one count. The CDR3 spells CASSDSGSSYNEQFF. The CDR3 DNA is TGTGCCAGCAGCGATAGCGGGAGCTCCTACAATGAGCAGTTCTTC. This sequence joins TRBV7-3 and TRBJ2-1; TRBD2 matches at 9 bases. Germline V CDR1 and CDR2: SGHTA, FQGTGA. The length of the CDR3 is 15 residues. The V gene end was trimmed by 5 bases and the J gene end by 0 bases; junction bases not matched to a gene: 2.

The chain joins TRBV29-1 to TRBJ2-1; 7 nucleotides match TRBD2. The CDR3 loop spans 15 amino acids. The germline gives CDR1 SQVTM, CDR2 ANQGSEA. The J segment lost 5 bases and the V segment lost 7 bases, leaving 14 bases of the junction unmatched. As DNA, the CDR3 is TGCAGCGCTTTTCTTCCGGCGGGAGTCCACAATGAGCAGTTCTTC. Translating it yields CSAFLPAGVHNEQFF.

The rearrangement uses TRBV2 and TRBJ1-6, with a possible D match to TRBD1 (6 bases). CDR3 length equals 13 residues. Trimming shortened V by 7 bases and J by 10 bases, and 14 bases separated the two germline ends. The germline gives CDR1 SNHLY, CDR2 FYNNEI. The CDR3 region has the DNA TGTGCCAGCAACACGGCAGGGGTATCACCCCTCCACTTT. It codes for CASNTAGVSPLHF.